This entry concerns a single T cell receptor (beta chain). This CDR3 spans 12 amino acids. The germline CDR1 and CDR2 sequences are DFQATT and SNEGSKA (reference sequence). The V segment lost 1 base and the J segment 14 bases; nucleotides outside the gene matches: 7. Time point meaning: blood at routine non-recurrence follow-up after resection. Sequencing was performed on whole RNA extracted from tumor and nontumor lung tissue, or from frozen PBMC, and the material was left unsorted. This sample is part of a study of spatial heterogeneity in lung cancer. Turning to the study itself: In cases with available follow-up PBMC samples, these were sequenced at a median of roughly two years after resection. Beta-chain sequences were consistently detected more often than alpha-chain sequences.

Via MiXCR, TCRdb re-called the 5' RACE reads, giving one row per CDR3 protein. This sample has about 87,000 distinct CDR3 sequences; approximately 19% occur once, and the top ten carry 21%. This chain connects TRBV20-1 to TRBJ2-1, with 8 bases that match TRBD2. The source material was PBMCs, sampled at follow-up. The clonotype was recovered from a male donor with early-stage non-small cell lung cancer. The CDR3: CSARGPGGPKFF. CDR3 nucleotide sequence: TGCAGTGCTAGAGGTCCGGGAGGGCCTAAGTTCTTC.